This T cell receptor (beta chain) is drawn from a study of blood T cell repertoires in COVID-19 (dated by TCRdb to 2020 to 2022). As for the study more broadly: Samples covering the acute and convalescent phases of COVID-19 were provided by collaborators in the United States, Italy and Spain. Subjects who had been exposed to COVID-19, were actively infected with it, or had recovered from it provided the deeply sampled blood TCRbeta repertoires that made up the dataset. The prospective study material was composed of cDNA or gDNA derived from T cells, B-cell-depleted T cells, or PBMCs. Sample metadata almost always included a de-identified subject ID, COVID-19 status, age in years and sex. Where HLA class I and class II types were available, the types were taken from metadata supplied by the sample provider, not from assay-based typing. A freely available public database, intended as a resource for researchers studying the immune response to SARS-CoV-2, is where the repertoires were released. Samples came from the ongoing ImmuneRACE study (first 160 participants) plus 1,254 subjects from 6 global collaborators. Study-level results and caveats: How much clinical and demographic metadata was included differed by source and by participant, and the metadata was provided uncurated.

TCRbeta CDR3 regions were amplified from genomic DNA by means of the immunoSEQ Assay, a bias-controlled multiplex PCR. Regarding the original processing steps: The number of nucleated cells in each sample was estimated by amplification of reference gene primers within the assay. To quantify the absolute abundance of each unique TCRbeta CDR3 rearrangement, sequence reads were collapsed and filtered. For each sample, productive Simpson clonality was calculated as the square root of Simpson's diversity index across productive rearrangements. TCRdb carries this immuneACCESS record with in-frame sequences only. Its versions omit some clonotypes, under half of them owing to an unresolved V gene in the studies checked, with the rest unexplained. V and J calls and clone size are as listed in that table; D and trimming were resolved from the DNA. The sample table lists about half a million clones, roughly 88% of them with a count of one. The ten largest clones represent approximately 3.2% of the sample.

Each collaborating institution followed its own protocols to collect whole blood in K2EDTA tubes. For TCRbeta analysis, collaborators shipped samples as frozen whole blood, isolated PBMCs, or DNA extracted from either of those sample types. V is clipped by 1 base and J by 7 bases, and the sequence between their germline boundaries is 17 bases long. From a lookup of the germline V gene (reference sequence), CDR1 and CDR2 are GTSNPN and SVGIG. The CDR3 runs 15 residues from the cysteine to the phenylalanine. Left in the record is the CDR3 DNA by itself, 45 bases read in frame from the first base. As regards this clone: Its antigen is not yet known. Base qualities are not at hand, and no much larger clone is one base apart.

The chain was built from TRBV30 and TRBJ1-5; the D gene is possibly TRBD1, with 5 bases matching. This sequence originates from a human donor in a cohort sampled during active COVID-19. What was sequenced was peripheral blood. The nucleotides read TGTGCCTGGAGTGAGTCCCAGGGTAGAAGACAGCCCCAGCATTTT. Translated, this is CAWSESQGRRQPQHF.